Each of the 17 T cell receptor beta chains below was sequenced from the same sample in a study of blood T cell repertoires in COVID-19. Sequencing was performed with immunoSEQ multiplex PCR; in TCRdb, only in-frame clones are kept and a portion is missing. The sample holds 300,000 to 350,000 clones; about nine tenths are singletons and the top ten take approximately 0.97%. The sequencing input was PBMCs or T cells enriched from blood (not recorded which). The source is a woman aged 25 to 39 who had been exposed to COVID-19.

DNA for the CDR3: TGTGCCAGCCGATGGACTACGCTCGAGTACAATGAGCAGTTCTTC. The encoded protein is CASRWTTLEYNEQFF. V usage is TRBV6-5 and J usage is TRBJ2-1, with a possible D match to TRBD2 (6 bases). Trimming removed 8 bases at V and 4 bases at J, with 18 bases between. The CDR3 covers 15 residues. Germline V gene lookup returns CDR1 MNHEY and CDR2 SVGAGI.

In this sample, this clone turned up a few times. V and J are TRBV27 and TRBJ2-7, with TRBD2 matching over 9 bases. The CDR3 spans 17 residues. Germline V CDR1 and CDR2: MNHEY, SMNVEV (reference sequence). V dropped 0 bases and J dropped 2; count of bases not matched to a gene: 8. Here the CDR3 reads CASSLSIVGLATYEQYF. The CDR3 coding sequence is TGTGCCAGCAGTTTATCGATCGTAGGACTAGCGACCTACGAGCAGTACTTC.

This sequence joins TRBV29-1 and TRBJ1-2, with TRBD1 identical over 9 bases. The junction had 9 bases not matched to a gene; V was cut back by 6 bases and J by 7 bases. The CDR3 is 13 amino acids. Germline-derived CDR1 and CDR2 are SQVTM and ANQGSEA. CDR3 bases: TGCAGCGTGACCGGGACAGGGCTGGGTGGCTACACCTTC. As protein: CSVTGTGLGGYTF.

The chain is built from TRBV21-1 and TRBJ1-2. TRBV21-1 is noted as a pseudogene. This CDR3 is built from 19 residues. The CDR3: CASSKALLSKAIRVYGYTF. The CDR3 nucleotides read TGTGCCAGCAGCAAAGCGCTTCTGAGTAAAGCAATTCGGGTCTATGGCTACACCTTC.

This chain links TRBV5-1 with TRBJ2-5; 7 bases are a match to TRBD1. The CDR3 runs to 15 residues. The germline V gene has CDR1 SGHRS and CDR2 YFSETQ. The V and J ends lost 2 bases and 3 bases, in that order; junction bases with no gene match: 7. As DNA, the CDR3 is TGCGCCAGCAGCTTCACGACAGGGATGGAAGAGACCCAGTACTTC. Its protein product is CASSFTTGMEETQYF.

This clone was picked up a small number of times. The V call is TRBV27, the J call TRBJ2-7; TRBD1 matches 9 bases. Trimming removed 3 bases from V and 6 bases from J; junction bases left unmatched: 15. This CDR3 region has 17 residues. CDR1 is MNHEY, CDR2 SMNVEV, per germline (reference sequence). CDR3 region: CASSFTSITGTGSEQYF. The CDR3 DNA reads TGTGCCAGCAGTTTCACCTCTATTACCGGGACAGGGAGCGAGCAGTACTTC.

J is TRBJ2-5 and V is TRBV6-6, with 14 bases identical to TRBD2. CDR1 is MNHNY and CDR2 is SVGAGI in the germline V gene (reference sequence). Losses at the gene ends were 5 bases for V and 3 bases for J; bases not matched to a gene: 11. The CDR3 has 18 amino acids. The CDR3 loop reads CASSRPGLAGVVEETQYF. Here the CDR3 DNA reads TGTGCCAGCAGTCGACCGGGACTAGCGGGAGTGGTGGAAGAGACCCAGTACTTC.

The rearrangement uses TRBV19 and TRBJ2-6; 8 positions agree with TRBD1. The CDR3 extends over 15 amino acids. Germline assignment: CDR1 LNHDA and CDR2 SQIVND (reference sequence). V was clipped by 6 bases and J by 2 bases; unmatched bases: 3. The CDR3 is CASRETGAGANVLTF. The CDR3 coding sequence is TGTGCCAGTAGGGAGACAGGGGCTGGGGCCAACGTCCTGACTTTC. Complete variable domain (other parts from reference TRBV19 and TRBJ2-6): DGGITQSPKYLFRKEGQNVTLSCEQNLNHDAMYWYRQDPGQGLRLIYYSQIVNDFQKGDIAEGYSVSREKKESFPLTVTSAQKNPTAFYLCASRETGAGANVLTFGAGSRLTVL.

The chain has TRBV6-5 and TRBJ1-2, with D hard to call. The CDR3 contains 14 residues. Germline CDR1 is MNHEY and CDR2 is SVGAGI. V dropped 5 bases and J dropped 4 bases, with 14 bases sitting between them. The CDR3 is CASSPGEKTYGYTF. The CDR3 nucleotides read TGTGCCAGCAGTCCGGGAGAAAAGACCTATGGCTACACCTTC.

This chain uses TRBV7-6 with TRBJ2-7; perhaps TRBD1 as D (5 bases). The CDR3 loop spans 14 amino acids. CDR1 SGHVS and CDR2 FNYEAQ come from the germline V gene. Trimming removed 1 base at V and 1 base at J, with 8 bases between. CDR3 DNA: TGTGCCAGCAGCTTAGGGGGCGATTCCTACGAGCAGTACTTC. It yields the protein CASSLGGDSYEQYF.

The chain recombines TRBV30 with TRBJ2-7; TRBD2 matches 7 bases. Germline CDR1 and CDR2: GTSNPN and SVGIG (reference sequence). CDR3 size: 12 residues. Losses at the gene ends were 5 bases for V and 0 bases for J; bases not matched to a gene: 1. Written as DNA, the CDR3 is TGTGCCTGGGAGCGGGGCTCCTACGAGCAGTACTTC. Its protein is CAWERGSYEQYF.

The chain joins TRBV29-1 to TRBJ1-4; 7 nucleotides align to TRBD1. CDR1 and CDR2 from the germline V gene are SQVTM and ANQGSEA. The length of the CDR3 is 13 residues. The V segment lost 4 bases and the J segment 4 bases; nucleotides outside the gene matches: 3. CDR3 sequence reads: CSVAGDSNEKLFF. For the CDR3, the DNA is TGCAGCGTTGCGGGGGACAGTAATGAAAAACTGTTTTTT.

The J gene is TRBJ2-7, the V gene TRBV10-2; 10 positions agree with TRBD1. The germline CDR1 and CDR2 sequences are WSHSY and SAAADI. This CDR3 region has 13 residues. Unmatched junction bases numbered 6, after V lost 4 bases and J lost 9 bases. The CDR3 DNA sequence: TGCGCCAGCAGTGGGGGACAGGGGTTTGTGCAGTACTTC. It codes for CASSGGQGFVQYF.

The chain recombines TRBV19 with TRBJ2-2, with 8 bases fitting TRBD1. Germline V gene sequence: CDR1 LNHDA, CDR2 SQIVND (reference sequence). V was clipped by 2 bases and J by 0 bases; unmatched bases: 8. This CDR3 is built from 18 residues. The CDR3 protein is CASSILGRGRANTGELFF. In DNA, the CDR3 is TGTGCCAGTAGTATACTGGGCAGGGGGCGTGCGAACACCGGGGAGCTGTTTTTT.

The chain couples TRBV7-8 to TRBJ1-5; weak D call: TRBD1 (5 bases). Germline values: CDR1 SGHVS, CDR2 FQNEAQ. This CDR3 is 15 amino acids long. With 3 bases removed from V and 0 bases from J, the gap between germline ends came to 9 bases. The CDR3 coding sequence is TGTGCCAGCAGCTTGGTGGGGCTTAGCAATCAGCCCCAGCATTTT. Protein: CASSLVGLSNQPQHF.

The J gene is TRBJ2-1, the V gene TRBV7-3, with TRBD2 matching 8 bases. The CDR3 contains 14 residues. Germline CDR1 and CDR2: SGHTA and FQGTGA. V shed 8 bases, J shed 8 bases, and the junction held 11 bases outside the gene matches. CDR3: CASGLGAGAHEQFF. CDR3 coding DNA: TGTGCCAGCGGTTTAGGAGCGGGAGCCCATGAGCAGTTCTTC.

The chain is built from TRBV27 and TRBJ2-1, with 10 bases identical to TRBD2. J lost 3 bases, V lost 2 bases, and 1 base had no gene match. The CDR3 sequence is 15 residues long. Germline values: CDR1 MNHEY, CDR2 SMNVEV (reference sequence). The CDR3 bases are TGTGCCAGCAGTTTACTAGCGGGAGTCTACAATGAGCAGTTCTTC. Translation gives CASSLLAGVYNEQFF.